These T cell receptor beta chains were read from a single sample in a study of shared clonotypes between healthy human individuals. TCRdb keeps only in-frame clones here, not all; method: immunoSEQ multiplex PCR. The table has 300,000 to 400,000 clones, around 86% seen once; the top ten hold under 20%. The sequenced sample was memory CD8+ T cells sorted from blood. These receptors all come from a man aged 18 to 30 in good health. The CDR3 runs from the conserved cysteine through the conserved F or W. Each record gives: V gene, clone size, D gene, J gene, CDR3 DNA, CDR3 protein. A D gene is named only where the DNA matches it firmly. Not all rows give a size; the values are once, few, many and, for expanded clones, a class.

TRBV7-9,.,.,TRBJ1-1,TGTGCCAGCAGCGGTAGACCGGGGCTTGAAGCTTTCTTT,CASSGRPGLEAFF
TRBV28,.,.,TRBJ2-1,TGTGCCAGCAGTTTAACCCCATGGGGCTCCAATGAGCAGTTCTTC,CASSLTPWGSNEQFF
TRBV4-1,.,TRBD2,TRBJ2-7,TGCGCCAGCAGCCAAGGAGCTAGCGGGGGGTACGAGCAGTACTTC,CASSQGASGGYEQYF
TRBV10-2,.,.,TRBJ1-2,TGCGCCAGCAGTGAGTCGCAGGGCCTTGACTATGGCTACACCTTC,CASSESQGLDYGYTF
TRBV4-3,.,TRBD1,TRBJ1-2,TGCGCCAGCAGCCAAATCGAAGGGGGCGCAGGGTATGGCTACACCTTC,CASSQIEGGAGYGYTF
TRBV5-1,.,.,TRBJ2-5,TGCGCCAGCAGCCCATCGGACGGGTCCTCGGAGACCCAGTACTTC,CASSPSDGSSETQYF
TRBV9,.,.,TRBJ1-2,TGTGCCAGCAGCGTAGACCAATATGGCTACACCTTC,CASSVDQYGYTF
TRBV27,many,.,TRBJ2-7,TGTGCCAGCAGTTTCGGCAGGGTCTACGAGCAGTACTTC,CASSFGRVYEQYF
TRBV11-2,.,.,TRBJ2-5,TGTGCCAGCAGCCCCACGGGGCTAACGGAGACCCAGTACTTC,CASSPTGLTETQYF
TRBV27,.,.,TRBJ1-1,TGTGCCAGCAGTTTACCCGGGGTGAACACTGAAGCTTTCTTT,CASSLPGVNTEAFF
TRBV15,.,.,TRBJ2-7,TGTGCCACCAGCGAAACTCCGGGACGCAACTACGAGCAGTACTTC,CATSETPGRNYEQYF
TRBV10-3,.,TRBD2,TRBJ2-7,TGTGCCATCAGTGATCCCCGAGAGACTAGCGAGATTTATTACGAGCAGTACTTC,CAISDPRETSEIYYEQYF
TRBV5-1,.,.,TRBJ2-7,TGCGCCAGCAGCCAGGGGGACTCTTACTCCTACGAGCAGTACTTC,CASSQGDSYSYEQYF
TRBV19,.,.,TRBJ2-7,TGTGCCACCGTACACCCCCAGGGGACAAAAGGGTACGAGCAGTACTTC,CATVHPQGTKGYEQYF
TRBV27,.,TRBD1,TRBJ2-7,TGTGCCAGCAGTTCAGACAGGGGGGACGACGAGCAGTACTTC,CASSSDRGDDEQYF
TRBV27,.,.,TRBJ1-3,TGTGCCAGCAGTTCGAACCCTGGAAACACCATATATTTT,CASSSNPGNTIYF
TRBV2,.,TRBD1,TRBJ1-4,TGTGCCAGCAGTGAAGGGGACAGGTTTAATGAAAAACTGTTTTTT,CASSEGDRFNEKLFF
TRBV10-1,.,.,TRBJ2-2,TGCGCCAGCAGTGTTTCCACGAACACCGGGGAGCTGTTTTTT,CASSVSTNTGELFF
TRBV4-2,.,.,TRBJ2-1,TGTGCCAGCAGCCAAGGGGGGAGCTCCTACAATGAGCAGTTCTTC,CASSQGGSSYNEQFF
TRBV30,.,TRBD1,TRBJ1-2,TGTGCCTGGAGTATTGGACAGGGGGTCCACTATGGCTACACCTTC,CAWSIGQGVHYGYTF
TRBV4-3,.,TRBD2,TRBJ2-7,TGCGCCAGCAGCCATGAACCTAGCGGGTTCTCCTACGAGCAGTACTTC,CASSHEPSGFSYEQYF
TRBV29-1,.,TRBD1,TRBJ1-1,TGCAGCGTTGTTCGACAGGGGGAAAACACTGAAGCTTTCTTT,CSVVRQGENTEAFF
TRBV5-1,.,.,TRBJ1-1,TGCGCCAGCAGCTCATCAGGGGTTGACACTGAAGCTTTCTTT,CASSSSGVDTEAFF
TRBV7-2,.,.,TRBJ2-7,TGTGCCAGCAGCTTAGGGGACGGGACCTACGAGCAGTACTTC,CASSLGDGTYEQYF
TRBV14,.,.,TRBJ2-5,TGTGCCAGCAGCCCCACGGCCTCCCTGATGGTGACCCAGTACTTC,CASSPTASLMVTQYF
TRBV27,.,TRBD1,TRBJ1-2,TGTGCCAGCAGTTTATCGAAGGGTGACAGGGAAGGCTATGGCTACACCTTC,CASSLSKGDREGYGYTF
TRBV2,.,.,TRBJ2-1,TGTGCCAGCAGGGAGCGGTCCTACAATGAGCAGTTCTTC,CASRERSYNEQFF
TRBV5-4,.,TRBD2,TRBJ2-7,TGTGCCAGCAGCTTCGGACTAGCGGGGTACGAGCAGTACTTC,CASSFGLAGYEQYF
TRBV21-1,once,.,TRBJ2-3,TGTGCCAGCAGCAAAGACAGGGCCTGTCGCTTCGCAGATACGCAGTATTTT,CASSKDRACRFADTQYF
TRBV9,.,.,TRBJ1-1,TGTGCCAGCAGCGTAGTCAGGTTCATGAACACTGAAGCTTTCTTT,CASSVVRFMNTEAFF
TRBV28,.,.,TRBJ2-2,TGTGCCAGCAGTAGGTGGGGCACCGGGGAGCTGTTTTTT,CASSRWGTGELFF
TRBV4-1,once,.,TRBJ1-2,TGCGCCAGCAGCCAAGACACAGCTACTAACTATGGCTACACCTTC,CASSQDTATNYGYTF
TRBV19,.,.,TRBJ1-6,TGTGCCAGTAGCTCCTGGGGCTCCTATAATTCACCCCTCCACTTT,CASSSWGSYNSPLHF
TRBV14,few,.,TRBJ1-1,TGTGCCAGCAGCCAAGATCGACAGGAGAACACTGAAGCTTTCTTT,CASSQDRQENTEAFF
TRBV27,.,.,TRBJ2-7,TGTGCCAGCAGTTTCTCCACTATTGGGTCCTACGAGCAGTACTTC,CASSFSTIGSYEQYF
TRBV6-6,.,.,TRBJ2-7,TGTGCCAGCAGTCCTATGGATACAGGGTCCTACGAGCAGTACTTC,CASSPMDTGSYEQYF
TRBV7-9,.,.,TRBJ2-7,TGTGCCAGCAGCCCCGAGGGAGGGGGTAGTTACGAGCAGTACTTC,CASSPEGGGSYEQYF
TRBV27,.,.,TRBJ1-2,TGTGCCAGCAGGTTTGGCGGAGAGGCCTATGGCTACACCTTC,CASRFGGEAYGYTF
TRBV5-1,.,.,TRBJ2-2,TGCGCCAGCAGCTTTAGGGACTGGGGCACCGGGGAGCTGTTTTTT,CASSFRDWGTGELFF
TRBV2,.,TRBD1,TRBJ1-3,TGTGCCAGCAGTGCTACACAGGGGATCGGAAACACCATATATTTT,CASSATQGIGNTIYF
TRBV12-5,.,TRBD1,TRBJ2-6,TGTGCTAGTGCCCGCTCGGGCCCGGCCAGGGGGCGTTCTGGGGCCAACGTCCTGACTTTC,CASARSGPARGRSGANVLTF